The 23 T cell receptor beta chains in this list originate from one sample, sequenced in a study of cytomegalovirus exposure and HLA in healthy donors. It was with 60 Vbeta and 13 Jbeta primers that the PCR ran. This table comes from immunoSEQ multiplex PCR, and its TCRdb copy is limited to in-frame clones, with some not included. The data contain 100,000 to 120,000 clones, under 70% of them singletons. The sequencing sample was made of PBMCs. The receptor source for this set is a man younger than 35 in good health and CMV-seropositive.

J is TRBJ2-2 and V is TRBV18; TRBD2 matches at 8 bases. Germline assignment: CDR1 KGHSH and CDR2 LQKENI. The J segment lost 4 bases and the V segment lost 4 bases, leaving 5 bases of the junction unmatched. This CDR3 comprises 15 residues. CDR3 amino acids: CASSLGTSGTGELFF. The CDR3 bases are TGTGCCAGCTCACTCGGGACTAGTGGCACCGGGGAGCTGTTTTTT.

The chain has TRBV7-9 and TRBJ1-4; D gene unclear. Germline CDR1 SEHNR, CDR2 FQNEAQ (reference sequence). Trimming pared 7 bases from V and 8 bases from J, leaving 8 bases between. CDR3 length: 11 residues. CDR3 loop: CASTREEKLFF. Written as DNA, the CDR3 is TGTGCCAGCACCCGGGAGGAAAAACTGTTTTTT.

The V and J genes are TRBV28 and TRBJ1-2; D possibly corresponds to TRBD1 (5 bases). The CDR3 is made up of 13 amino acids. CDR1 is MDHEN, CDR2 SYDVKM, per germline. Trimming pared 6 bases from V and 4 bases from J, leaving 12 bases between. CDR3: CASSIQAIYGYTF. The CDR3 bases are TGTGCCAGCAGCATACAGGCAATCTATGGCTACACCTTC.

The chain combines TRBV7-9 with TRBJ2-7, with TRBD1 identical over 8 bases. This CDR3 comprises 19 residues. Per the germline V gene, CDR1 is SEHNR and CDR2 is FQNEAQ (reference sequence). CDR3 loop: CASTLVIVGGQGTLYEQYV. As DNA, the CDR3 is TGTGCCAGCACCTTAGTAATTGTCGGTGGACAGGGAACTTTATACGAGCAGTACGTC.

The V and J genes are TRBV28 and TRBJ1-5, with a possible D match to TRBD1 (5 bases). Deletions cut 4 bases from V and 3 bases from J, with 16 bases between. The CDR3 loop spans 16 amino acids. Germline-derived CDR1 and CDR2 are MDHEN and SYDVKM. The CDR3 DNA reads as TGTGCCAGCAGTTCCTTGGCAGGGAATGCCAATCAGCCCCAGCATTTT. Protein: CASSSLAGNANQPQHF.

The chain recombines TRBV11-2 with TRBJ1-2, with TRBD1 as a possible D gene (5 bases). The V gene's germline CDR1 is SGHAT and CDR2 FQNNGV. V lost 4 bases, J lost 7 bases, and 19 bases lay in between. This CDR3 has 15 amino acids. CDR3 DNA: TGTGCCAGCAGCTCGACAGATTTCCTACCTAGTGGCTACACCTTC. Its translation: CASSSTDFLPSGYTF.

This clone came up a few times. The gene calls are TRBV15 and TRBJ1-2, with D possibly TRBD1 on 6 matching bases. Germline CDR1 is LNHNV and CDR2 is YYDKDF (reference sequence). The CDR3 is 14 residues long. Trimming removed 0 bases at V and 8 bases at J, with 13 bases between. CDR3 sequence reads: CATSRDGGLYGYTF. In nucleotides, the CDR3 is TGTGCCACCAGCAGAGACGGGGGGCTGTACGGCTACACCTTC.

The J gene is TRBJ2-5, the V gene TRBV2; a possible D gene is TRBD1 (6 bases). The CDR3 is 15 residues long. With 3 bases removed from V and 5 bases from J, the gap between germline ends came to 16 bases. Germline V CDR1 and CDR2: SNHLY, FYNNEI. The CDR3 DNA reads as TGTGCCAGCAGTGATGGGGACACCTCCCTGGAGACCCAGTACTTC. It specifies CASSDGDTSLETQYF.

The chain joins TRBV15 to TRBJ1-2; 8 bases agree with TRBD1. The trim removed 0 bases at V and 5 bases at J, leaving 11 bases unmatched. Germline V gene sequence: CDR1 LNHNV, CDR2 YYDKDF (reference sequence). The CDR3 consists of 17 residues. The CDR3 coding sequence is TGTGCCACCAGCAGAGATCCGGCAGGGGGCGAGTTATATGGCTACACCTTC. This sequence encodes CATSRDPAGGELYGYTF.

With respect to this clone: The junction departs from germline at one end; a sequencing error may be responsible. The J gene is TRBJ2-5, the V gene TRBV7-6; 11 bases are shared with TRBD2. Germline lookup yields CDR1 SGHVS and CDR2 FNYEAQ. The CDR3 totals 14 residues. In DNA, the CDR3 is TGTGCCAGCAGCATAGCGGGGGGGCTTGAGACCCAGTACTTC. Translation: CASSIAGGLETQYF.

This chain links TRBV5-6 with TRBJ2-1; D may be TRBD2 (7 bases). CDR3 length: 14 amino acids. In germline, CDR1 is SGHDT, CDR2 YYEEEE. Trimming took 6 bases from V and 5 from J, leaving 15 bases between them. The CDR3 bases are TGTGCCAGCATTGGGGGGGCGGTAGACAATGAGCAGTTCTTC. Translating it yields CASIGGAVDNEQFF.

In its sample, this clone was seen a few times. V usage is TRBV6-4 and J usage is TRBJ1-5, with 8 nucleotides matching TRBD1. This CDR3 is built from 14 residues. The germline gives CDR1 MRHNA, CDR2 SNTAGT. The ends lost 5 bases at V and 2 bases at J; junction bases unmatched: 2. The DNA of the CDR3 is TGTGCCAGCAGTCAGGGGGCAGGCAATCAGCCCCAGCATTTT. Translated, it gives CASSQGAGNQPQHF.

The chain carries TRBV25-1 and TRBJ1-5, with 8 bases identical to TRBD1. Germline CDR1 reads MGHDK; CDR2 reads SYGVNS. V lost 6 bases, J lost 5 bases, and 3 bases stayed unmatched. The CDR3 extends over 13 amino acids. CDR3 DNA sequence: TGTGCCAGCAGCGGACAGGGCTATCAGCCCCAGCATTTT. Its protein is CASSGQGYQPQHF. Using reference TRBV25-1 and TRBJ1-5 for the parts outside the CDR3, the full variable domain is EADIYQTPRYLVIGTGKKITLECSQTMGHDKMYWYQQDPGMELHLIHYSYGVNSTEKGDLSSESTVSRIRTEHFPLTLESARPSHTSQYLCASSGQGYQPQHFGDGTRLSIL.

The rearrangement links TRBV15 to TRBJ1-2; no definite D call. Germline V gene lookup returns CDR1 LNHNV and CDR2 YYDKDF (reference sequence). The CDR3 is made up of 12 amino acids. Trimming took 6 bases from V and 8 from J, leaving 13 bases between them. The CDR3, as DNA: TGTGCCACCAGTCTTTCCGGGGTCGGCTACACCTTC. The encoded protein is CATSLSGVGYTF.

This chain uses TRBV30 with TRBJ2-3; 8 positions agree with TRBD2. The junction had 8 bases not matched to a gene; V was cut back by 0 bases and J by 6 bases. Germline V gene lookup returns CDR1 GTSNPN and CDR2 SVGIG (reference sequence). CDR3 length: 15 amino acids. CDR3 amino acids: CAWSVLGGAFDTQYF. The CDR3 DNA sequence: TGTGCCTGGAGTGTACTCGGGGGGGCATTTGATACGCAGTATTTT.

The V gene is TRBV6-6, the J gene TRBJ2-5; 12 nucleotides align to TRBD2. The germline V gene has CDR1 MNHNY and CDR2 SVGAGI (reference sequence). J lost 5 bases, V lost 3 bases, and 7 bases had no gene match. The CDR3 totals 16 residues. Here the CDR3 DNA reads TGTGCCAGCAGTTATGCTAGCGGGGGGGCCGTGGAGACCCAGTACTTC. This sequence encodes CASSYASGGAVETQYF.

The gene calls are TRBV6-1 and TRBJ2-7, with a tentative D call TRBD1 (6 bases). The V gene's germline CDR1 is MNHNS and CDR2 SASEGT. V lost 5 bases to trimming and J lost 6 bases, with 14 bases between them. CDR3 length equals 13 residues. Written as DNA, the CDR3 is TGTGCCAGCAGTCAAAACAGGGTTGGCGAGCAGTACTTC. Translating it yields CASSQNRVGEQYF.

The chain is built from TRBV6-4 and TRBJ2-2, with D possibly being TRBD2 (6 bases). Looked up from germline, CDR1 is MRHNA and CDR2 is SNTAGT. The CDR3 runs 13 residues. Trimming shortened V by 7 bases and J by 4 bases, and 10 bases separated the two germline ends. The CDR3: CASIGRSTGELFF. Here the CDR3 DNA reads TGTGCCAGCATTGGGAGGAGCACCGGGGAGCTGTTTTTT.

This chain uses TRBV6-1 with TRBJ1-2, with 11 bases aligning to TRBD1. The germline gives CDR1 MNHNS, CDR2 SASEGT. Unmatched junction bases numbered 4, after V lost 4 bases and J lost 3 bases. The CDR3 is made up of 15 amino acids. CDR3 nucleotides: TGTGCCAGCAGTGGCGGACAGGGGGCGGACTATGGCTACACCTTC. Translated: CASSGGQGADYGYTF.

The chain uses TRBV11-2 and TRBJ2-1, with 9 bases matching TRBD2. CDR1 SGHAT and CDR2 FQNNGV come from the germline V gene. Trimming at V came to 5 bases and at J to 9 bases, leaving 14 bases not matched to a gene. This CDR3 is built from 16 residues. CDR3 bases: TGTGCCAGCAGCATCACGAGTGCGGGGGGGGCAGGTGAGCAGTTCTTC. Amino acid sequence: CASSITSAGGAGEQFF.

The gene calls are TRBV6-1 and TRBJ2-7; maybe TRBD1 (6 bases). V lost 6 bases and J lost 5, with 17 bases in between. The germline V gene encodes CDR1 MNHNS and CDR2 SASEGT. The CDR3 is 14 residues long. The CDR3 bases are TGTGCCAGCAGCCTACAGGGATTTGGGGACGAGCAGTACTTC. Its protein is CASSLQGFGDEQYF.

This clone appeared a few times. This chain connects TRBV28 to TRBJ1-1; a possible D gene is TRBD1 (5 bases). This CDR3 comprises 15 residues. Germline CDR1 and CDR2: MDHEN and SYDVKM. The V end lost 3 bases, the J end lost 0 bases, and 11 bases lay between the germline ends. The DNA for the CDR3 is TGTGCCAGCAGTTTTTGGGGGGACCTGAACACTGAAGCTTTCTTT. This gives the protein CASSFWGDLNTEAFF.

The rearrangement uses TRBV9 and TRBJ2-1, with 7 bases matching TRBD1. Germline lookup yields CDR1 SGDLS and CDR2 YYNGEE. Trimming cost V 4 bases and J 2 bases; bases outside gene matches: 12. This CDR3 contains 17 residues. CDR3 residues: CASSPVVGGPPYNEQFF. CDR3 DNA: TGTGCCAGCAGCCCCGTTGTAGGGGGCCCCCCCTACAATGAGCAGTTCTTC.